This passage covers 2 T cell receptor beta chains from one sample sequenced in a study of patients and donors after allogeneic stem cell transplantation. TCRdb re-called the RT-PCR reads through MiXCR, storing one row per CDR3 protein. The repertoire has 400,000 to 450,000 distinct CDR3 sequences, approximately 16% of them found once; the top ten carry over 6%. Source material: blood, either unsorted or a sorted T cell fraction (not recorded which). The receptor source for this set is a human donor who was either an allogeneic HSCT recipient or a stem cell or donor lymphocyte infusion donor (not recorded which). It is not recorded whose cells these are; they may come from a transplant donor.

In its sample, this clonotype was seen a few times. This sequence joins TRBV7-3 and TRBJ2-1; 11 bases are a match to TRBD2. Germline-derived CDR1 and CDR2 are SGHTA and FQGTGA. Trimming took 2 bases from V and 0 from J; bases not matched to a gene: 18. This CDR3 is built from 22 residues. The CDR3 is CASSLSYLRLAGPRSSYNEQFF. The DNA of the CDR3 is TGTGCCAGCAGCTTATCGTATCTACGACTAGCGGGACCCAGAAGCTCCTACAATGAGCAGTTCTTC. Variable domain in full (rest from reference TRBV7-3 and TRBJ2-1): GAGVSQTPSNKVTEKGKYVELRCDPISGHTALYWYRQSLGQGPEFLIYFQGTGAADDSGLPNDRFFAVRPEGSVSTLKIQRTERGDSAVYLCASSLSYLRLAGPRSSYNEQFFGPGTRLTVL.

With respect to this clonotype: An end of the junction differs from the germline gene, which may be a read error. CDR3 DNA sequence: TGCAGTGCCAGAGCAGGAAGGAACTATGGCTACACCTTC. This gives the protein CSARAGRNYGYTF. The rearrangement links TRBV20-1 to TRBJ1-2; D remains ambiguous. CDR1 is DFQATT and CDR2 is SNEGSKA in the germline V gene (reference sequence). The CDR3 loop spans 13 amino acids.